What follows is one T cell receptor beta chain and its context. RNA totalling 0.5 to 1 ug underwent reverse transcription with random hexamers. Amplification of TCR beta CDR3 across 54 Vbeta and 13 Jbeta was performed with immunoSEQ multiplex PCR. TCRdb recomputed calls from the immunoSEQ multiplex PCR reads with MiXCR, one row per CDR3 protein. The sample holds fewer than 350,000 distinct CDR3 sequences, 75% to 90% seen once. The data belong to a study of CD8 T cells in Susac syndrome. The CDR3 has 13 amino acids. Germline CDR1 SEHNR, CDR2 FQNEAQ (reference sequence). Between the trimmed V and J ends, which lost 6 bases and 5 bases, there was a span of 12 bases.

This sequence originates from a human donor with multiple sclerosis. The sample was CD8+ T cells from PBMCs. This rearrangement joins TRBV7-9 to TRBJ2-3; no clear D. The CDR3 spells CASSSPVVDTQYF. DNA of the CDR3: TGTGCCAGCAGTTCCCCGGTGGTAGATACGCAGTATTTT.